Presented here are 11 T cell receptor beta chains from one specimen sequenced in a study of blood T cell repertoires in COVID-19. The table came from immunoSEQ multiplex PCR; TCRdb's copy has only in-frame clones and leaves some out. Of about 38,000 clones in the sample, 84% were seen once. The sequencing sample was made of peripheral blood. The receptors derive from a man aged 55 to 70 with COVID-19, enrolled during active disease.

The rearrangement links TRBV9 to TRBJ2-7; TRBD2 agrees at 7 bases. The CDR3 length is 16 residues. Germline V CDR1 and CDR2: SGDLS, YYNGEE. Germline trimming cut 4 bases from V and 2 bases from J; bases unmatched to any gene: 12. The chain's CDR3 is CASSPSGGSTPYEQYF. The CDR3 DNA reads TGTGCCAGCAGCCCTTCGGGCGGGAGTACCCCCTACGAGCAGTACTTC.

This clone appeared once. The V and J genes are TRBV7-8 and TRBJ1-6; D unresolved. Germline-derived CDR1 and CDR2 are SGHVS and FQNEAQ. The CDR3 spans 21 residues. Trimming shortened V by 0 bases and J by 0 bases, and 21 bases separated the two germline ends. Written as DNA, the CDR3 is TGTGCCAGCAGCTTAGCGCGGTCAAAGGGAGATGTTAGCTCCTATAATTCACCCCTCCACTTT. It yields the protein CASSLARSKGDVSSYNSPLHF. Based on the CDR3 plus reference TRBV7-8 and TRBJ1-6, the full variable domain is GAGVSQSPRYKVAKRGQDVALRCDPISGHVSLFWYQQALGQGPEFLTYFQNEAQLDKSGLPSDRFFAERPEGSVSTLKIQRTQQEDSAVYLCASSLARSKGDVSSYNSPLHFGNGTRLTVT.

The gene calls are TRBV29-1 and TRBJ1-5, with 7 bases matching TRBD1. J was trimmed by 4 bases and V by 0 bases; bases with no gene match: 0. The germline gives CDR1 SQVTM, CDR2 ANQGSEA. The CDR3 has 13 amino acids. CDR3 sequence: CSVEEDRNQPQHF. Here the CDR3 DNA reads TGCAGCGTTGAAGAGGACAGGAATCAGCCCCAGCATTTT.

The chain links TRBV6-5 to TRBJ2-7; 9 bases fit TRBD2. The V and J ends lost 6 bases and 3 bases, in that order; junction bases with no gene match: 9. From germline, CDR1 is MNHEY and CDR2 SVGAGI. The CDR3 length is 15 residues. DNA of the CDR3: TGTGCCAGCAGGGCGGGACTAGCAGGGAACTACGAGCAGTACTTC. Encoded protein: CASRAGLAGNYEQYF.

The chain is built from TRBV14 and TRBJ1-2, with 7 bases identical to TRBD1. After removal of 3 bases from V and 4 bases from J, the junction contained 5 bases not matched to a gene. Germline V gives CDR1 SGHDN, CDR2 FVKESK. The length of the CDR3 is 14 residues. The CDR3 protein is CASSHRDRPYGYTF. CDR3 DNA: TGTGCCAGCAGCCACCGGGACAGACCCTATGGCTACACCTTC.

The chain is built from TRBV24-1 and TRBJ2-5; tentatively, D is TRBD1 (5 bases). The CDR3 is 16 amino acids. The V end lost 5 bases, the J end lost 3 bases, and 18 bases lay between the germline ends. Germline V lookup: CDR1 KGHDR, CDR2 SFDVKD. CDR3 bases: TGTGCCACCAGTGTTACAGGTTTTCCCCCAAAAGAGACCCAGTACTTC. This codes for CATSVTGFPPKETQYF.

This clone was detected a few times. The genes are TRBV5-4 and TRBJ2-3; 7 bases fit TRBD2. The CDR3 consists of 13 residues. Germline CDR1 SGHNT, CDR2 YYREEE (reference sequence). The J segment lost 5 bases and the V segment lost 4 bases, leaving 4 bases of the junction unmatched. The CDR3 DNA sequence: TGTGCCAGCAGCCCGGAGCGGGAAGATACGCAGTATTTT. The encoded protein is CASSPEREDTQYF.

This clone was counted once. The V call is TRBV6-5, the J call TRBJ1-1; D is perhaps TRBD1 (6 bases). Germline assignment: CDR1 MNHEY and CDR2 SVGAGI. Trimming removed 7 bases from V and 1 base from J, with 13 bases in between. This CDR3 comprises 14 residues. The CDR3 DNA sequence: TGTGCCAGCACGGCCGGGGACAAGAACACTGAAGCTTTCTTT. It is translated as CASTAGDKNTEAFF.

This clone was seen a single time. V gene TRBV21-1 combines with J gene TRBJ2-7; the DNA was not compared with TRBD1, the D call given in the table. TRBV21-1 is reported as a pseudogene. This CDR3 spans 15 amino acids. The CDR3 DNA reads TGTGCCAGCAGCCCCCCCCAACAGGGGGACTACGAGCAGTACTTC. Protein product: CASSPPQQGDYEQYF.

V and J are TRBV7-9 and TRBJ1-3; D is possibly TRBD1 (5 bases). V lost 6 bases and J 2 bases, leaving 17 bases between the germline ends. This CDR3 has 16 amino acids. Germline lookup yields CDR1 SEHNR and CDR2 FQNEAQ (reference sequence). The CDR3 bases are TGTGCCAGCAGTCCGGCTGGGGGGAGCACTGGAAACACCATATATTTT. This sequence encodes CASSPAGGSTGNTIYF.

The chain carries TRBV6-5 and TRBJ1-1; D is uncertain. CDR1 is MNHEY and CDR2 is SVGAGI in the germline V gene. V was pared by 6 bases and J by 0 bases, with 14 bases between. This CDR3 is 15 amino acids long. The CDR3 loop reads CASRPSTGVNTEAFF. The CDR3, as DNA: TGTGCCAGCAGACCCTCAACCGGGGTGAACACTGAAGCTTTCTTT.